This TCR beta chain derives from a study of human T cells and chemical hapten exposure (dated by TCRdb to 2020 to 2023). The study in broad terms: Libraries were combined into a pool for sequencing, and differences in TCR yield between samples came mainly from small differences in library volumes within the pool. Peripheral blood TCR repertoire changes were tracked in vivo in alopecia patients during primary and secondary sensitization to the hapten diphenylcyclopropenone (DPC). From each blood RNA sample, both TCR alpha and TCR beta chains were sequenced.

This clonotype was observed a handful of times. The specificity of this receptor is unknown. No much larger clone exists at a distance of one base, and base qualities are not known. Findings and caveats that apply to the study as a whole: Repeated subsampling changed both the strength of the expansion versus patch-test correlation and the threshold at which the correlation became significant. DPC sensitization did not change how many TCRs were above 1 in 1000 frequency, and no evidence was found of alterations in global repertoire structure.

Including the terminal cysteine and phenylalanine, the CDR3 comprises 14 residues. The kept DNA is CDR3 alone, 42 bases in frame from the first base. The V end loses 5 bases and the J end loses 5 bases, and a stretch of 14 bases separates them. Taken from the germline V gene, the CDR1 and CDR2 loops are SGHVS and FQNEAQ. Total RNA was isolated from unfractionated whole blood collected in Tempus Blood RNA tubes. As TCR sequencing controls, about 5 healthy volunteers were used, with blood taken at day 0, 2 weeks and 6 weeks. Library preparation used 5' RACE. Sequencing used an Illumina MiSeq. During library preparation, unique molecular identifiers were attached to individual cDNA molecules so that TCRs could be counted quantitatively and reproducibly. The study's own analysis went as follows. The median number of TCRs per sample was some 100,000, ranging from about 23,224 to 750,000. The Decombinator software suite was used to annotate the V, J and CDR3 of the TCR reads. Every sample was subsampled to the same number of TCRs (28,000) for the PS versus PT1 abundance plots. Expanded TCRs were defined as absent before sensitization and observed at least eight times at the 2-week time point. The public reads were reprocessed in TCRdb via fastp at Q25 and MiXCR, keeping in-frame beta chains. Rows are unified per CDR3 protein, each entry keeping the most common DNA and genes. TCRdb's processing, not the authors' own work, is the source of the V and J calls. Across this sample there are about 81,000 distinct CDR3 sequences, with about 15% seen only once. 6.8% of the sample is held by the ten biggest clonotypes.

This clonotype was sampled from a female donor in good health. The V and J genes are TRBV7-8 and TRBJ2-3; the D call is tentative, TRBD1 or TRBD2, as each matches 5 bases. The CDR3 loop reads CASSGVGGEDTQYF. The DNA is as follows: TGTGCCAGCAGCGGGGTTGGGGGAGAAGATACGCAGTATTTT.